Presented here are 22 T cell receptor beta chains from one specimen sequenced in a study of cytomegalovirus exposure and HLA in healthy donors. Amplification used 60 Vbeta primers and 13 Jbeta primers. Assay used: immunoSEQ multiplex PCR; TCRdb lists only in-frame clones, some missing. With around 70,000 clones in the sample, the ten largest clones hold roughly 5%. Material: PBMCs. These receptors came from a woman between 40 and 55 years old in good health and CMV-seropositive.

This chain connects TRBV27 to TRBJ1-5, with TRBD1 matching 7 bases. The germline V gene has CDR1 MNHEY and CDR2 SMNVEV (reference sequence). The V gene end was trimmed by 6 bases and the J gene end by 4 bases; junction bases not matched to a gene: 3. The CDR3 is 13 amino acids. This chain's CDR3 is CASSWTGNQPQHF. CDR3 coding DNA: TGTGCCAGCAGCTGGACAGGAAATCAGCCCCAGCATTTT.

CDR3 in amino acids: CASRLQGFGSPLHF. CDR3 nucleotides: TGTGCCAGCAGACTCCAGGGGTTCGGCTCACCCCTCCACTTT. The V and J genes are TRBV5-6 and TRBJ1-6, with a weak D call TRBD1 (6 bases). This CDR3 comprises 14 residues. CDR1 and CDR2 from the germline V gene are SGHDT and YYEEEE. V shed 5 bases and J shed 10 bases, with 16 bases lying between them.

The chain combines TRBV5-5 with TRBJ1-5; 10 positions agree with TRBD1. The germline CDR1 and CDR2 sequences are SGHKS and YYEKEE (reference sequence). Trimming cost V 2 bases and J 7 bases; bases outside gene matches: 3. The CDR3 covers 14 residues. The CDR3 nucleotides are TGTGCCAGCAGCTTTGGGACAGGGGAGCAGCCCCAGCATTTT. Encoded protein: CASSFGTGEQPQHF.

This sequence joins TRBV5-1 and TRBJ2-3; D may be TRBD1 (6 bases). The V end lost 4 bases, the J end lost 6 bases, and 18 bases lay between the germline ends. The CDR3 has 15 residues. Germline V gene sequence: CDR1 SGHRS, CDR2 YFSETQ. CDR3 in DNA: TGCGCCAGCAGCGCGGACAGTCCGTCTAGGGATACGCAGTATTTT. Its protein product is CASSADSPSRDTQYF.

The CDR3 nucleotides are TGTGCCAGCAGCTGGGGACTAGCGGGGGGATACAATGAGCAGTTCTTC. It is translated as CASSWGLAGGYNEQFF. The gene calls are TRBV7-2 and TRBJ2-1; 15 bases line up with TRBD2. After removal of 4 bases from V and 4 bases from J, the junction contained 2 bases not matched to a gene. The germline CDR1 and CDR2 sequences are SGHTA and FQGNSA. The CDR3 sequence is 16 residues long.

The chain employs TRBV6-6 and TRBJ1-2, with D unclear. V shed 7 bases and J shed 2 bases, with 8 bases lying between them. Germline CDR1 and CDR2: MNHNY and SVGAGI (reference sequence). This CDR3 is built from 12 residues. The CDR3 spells CASKAVNYGYTF. The CDR3 nucleotides read TGTGCCAGCAAGGCGGTCAACTATGGCTACACCTTC.

This chain uses TRBV28 with TRBJ1-2; D possibly corresponds to TRBD1 (5 bases). The CDR3 loop spans 11 amino acids. The germline V gene encodes CDR1 MDHEN and CDR2 SYDVKM. With 6 bases removed from V and 8 bases from J, the gap between germline ends came to 10 bases. This chain's CDR3 is CASRERGGYTF. CDR3 bases: TGTGCCAGCAGAGAGCGGGGGGGCTACACCTTC.

The chain uses TRBV7-7 and TRBJ2-5; 14 nucleotides align to TRBD2. V shed 5 bases, J shed 1 base, and the junction held 15 bases outside the gene matches. Germline loops: CDR1 SSHAT, CDR2 FNYEAQ (reference sequence). The CDR3 consists of 20 residues. The CDR3 DNA reads TGTGCCAGCAGCCTCTACCGGACTAGCGGGGGGACCGCCCTCCAAGAGACCCAGTACTTC. Translated, it gives CASSLYRTSGGTALQETQYF.

V usage is TRBV6-1 and J usage is TRBJ2-1; D is undetermined. The CDR3 totals 15 residues. Germline V CDR1 and CDR2: MNHNS, SASEGT. The V gene lost 6 bases and the J gene lost 1 base, with 13 bases spanning the gap. CDR3 protein: CASSPLPVSYNEQFF. CDR3 nucleotides: TGTGCCAGCAGCCCTCTCCCCGTTTCCTACAATGAGCAGTTCTTC.

The chain couples TRBV19 to TRBJ1-3; 7 nucleotides align to TRBD1. CDR1 is LNHDA and CDR2 is SQIVND in the germline V gene (reference sequence). V was clipped by 7 bases and J by 4 bases; unmatched bases: 7. CDR3 length equals 14 residues. The chain's CDR3 is CASTNRGSGNTIYF. CDR3 sequence (DNA): TGTGCCAGTACGAACAGGGGTTCCGGAAACACCATATATTTT.

The V and J genes are TRBV6-5 and TRBJ2-7, with 11 bases aligning to TRBD2. J lost 0 bases, V lost 4 bases, and 5 bases had no gene match. The CDR3 covers 16 residues. In germline, CDR1 is MNHEY, CDR2 SVGAGI. Here the CDR3 reads CASSSRLAGSSYEQYF. The DNA of the CDR3 is TGTGCCAGCAGTTCCCGACTAGCGGGAAGCTCCTACGAGCAGTACTTC.

The rearrangement links TRBV19 to TRBJ1-1; D may be TRBD1 (6 bases). V was shortened by 3 bases and J by 5 bases, with 16 bases between the two germline ends. The germline V gene has CDR1 LNHDA and CDR2 SQIVND (reference sequence). The CDR3 consists of 15 residues. CDR3 loop: CASSIPRGGRTEAFF. In DNA form, the CDR3 reads TGTGCCAGTAGTATCCCCAGGGGCGGGAGAACTGAAGCTTTCTTT.

The V gene is TRBV7-2, the J gene TRBJ1-1; 7 positions agree with TRBD1. The germline V gene has CDR1 SGHTA and CDR2 FQGNSA. The CDR3 runs 14 residues. J was trimmed by 1 base and V by 7 bases; bases with no gene match: 6. The CDR3: CASKTGQANTEAFF. The CDR3 nucleotides read TGTGCCAGCAAGACTGGACAGGCGAACACTGAAGCTTTCTTT.

J is TRBJ2-3 and V is TRBV27, with TRBD1 matching over 8 bases. This CDR3 is built from 15 residues. Germline CDR1 and CDR2: MNHEY and SMNVEV (reference sequence). Germline trimming cut 6 bases from V and 1 base from J; bases unmatched to any gene: 6. The CDR3 coding sequence is TGTGCCAGCAGACCACCCAGGGGGCGCACAGATACGCAGTATTTT. Residues: CASRPPRGRTDTQYF.

The chain has TRBV5-6 and TRBJ2-7; D uncertain. CDR1 is SGHDT, CDR2 YYEEEE, per germline. CDR3 length: 12 amino acids. Trimming pared 6 bases from V and 2 bases from J, leaving 9 bases between. Here the CDR3 reads CASNYKTYEQYF. DNA of the CDR3: TGTGCCAGCAATTACAAGACCTACGAGCAGTACTTC.

The V call is TRBV19, the J call TRBJ1-2; D call uncertain. Trimming stripped 0 bases from V and 7 bases from J, with 12 bases between. Looked up from germline, CDR1 is LNHDA and CDR2 is SQIVND (reference sequence). This CDR3 has 14 residues. The CDR3 reads CASSIENGLGGYTF. For the CDR3, the DNA is TGTGCCAGTAGTATAGAGAACGGACTGGGTGGCTACACCTTC.

The rearrangement uses TRBV7-3 and TRBJ1-1; 8 positions match TRBD1. Germline V gives CDR1 SGHTA, CDR2 FQGTGA. V was pared by 5 bases and J by 4 bases, with 6 bases of the junction left unmatched. The CDR3 runs 14 residues. The CDR3: CASSQGAAGTEAFF. The CDR3 DNA reads as TGTGCCAGCAGCCAGGGGGCGGCGGGCACTGAAGCTTTCTTT.

V usage is TRBV18 and J usage is TRBJ1-1; D is undetermined. V was cut by 3 bases and J by 0 bases, with 8 bases left in between. This CDR3 has 14 residues. Per the germline V gene, CDR1 is KGHSH and CDR2 is LQKENI. The CDR3 loop reads CASSPAGMNTEAFF. The CDR3 DNA sequence: TGTGCCAGCTCACCGGCCGGGATGAACACTGAAGCTTTCTTT.

The chain carries TRBV18 and TRBJ2-1; D gene unclear. Between the trimmed V and J ends, which lost 2 bases and 5 bases, there was a span of 13 bases. The germline V gene encodes CDR1 KGHSH and CDR2 LQKENI. The CDR3 is 15 amino acids. CDR3 residues: CASSPAGLPNNEQFF. CDR3 nucleotides: TGTGCCAGCTCACCAGCCGGTCTACCTAACAATGAGCAGTTCTTC.

The V and J genes are TRBV14 and TRBJ1-1; D is ambiguous. This CDR3 spans 16 amino acids. Germline loops: CDR1 SGHDN, CDR2 FVKESK. The V gene lost 3 bases and the J gene lost 3 bases, with 17 bases spanning the gap. The DNA of the CDR3 is TGTGCCAGCAGCCAGAGCGGGTACAGCGGGGACACTGAAGCTTTCTTT. Translated: CASSQSGYSGDTEAFF. Supplemented by reference TRBV14 and TRBJ1-1, the full variable domain reads EAGVTQFPSHSVIEKGQTVTLRCDPISGHDNLYWYRRVMGKEIKFLLHFVKESKQDESGMPNNRFLAERTGGTYSTLKVQPAELEDSGVYFCASSQSGYSGDTEAFFGQGTRLTVV.

CDR3 bases: TGTGCCAGCAGCCCAGGACTATCCTCCTACGAGCAGTACTTC. Its translation is CASSPGLSSYEQYF. The chain recombines TRBV9 with TRBJ2-7; perhaps TRBD2 as D (6 bases). The CDR3 extends over 14 amino acids. The germline V gene encodes CDR1 SGDLS and CDR2 YYNGEE. V was shortened by 4 bases and J by 0 bases, with 11 bases between the two germline ends.

The genes are TRBV5-4 and TRBJ2-5, with unresolved D. Trimming shortened V by 0 bases and J by 6 bases, and 15 bases separated the two germline ends. The CDR3 is 15 residues long. Germline V gene sequence: CDR1 SGHNT, CDR2 YYREEE (reference sequence). The CDR3 sequence: CASSLEVSSKKTQYF. The CDR3 coding sequence is TGTGCCAGCAGCTTGGAGGTCTCTAGTAAGAAGACCCAGTACTTC.